Listed below are T cell receptor beta chains from one sample, sequenced in a study of T cell responses to AZD1222 COVID-19 vaccine. Profiled with immunoSEQ multiplex PCR; TCRdb holds only in-frame clones, not every one. The data hold 150,000 to 200,000 clones, with approximately 95% observed a single time. The source was peripheral blood, collected on day 0 of AZD1222 vaccination. These receptors came from an adult in good health. Both conserved end residues are part of each CDR3. D genes are given only for firm matches. Only part of the rows carry a size: once, few, many, or a class if the clone is expanded.

clone_size j_call d_call v_call cdr3_nt cdr3_aa
- TRBJ2-7 - TRBV12-5 TGTGCTAGTGGTTTAGTTAGCGCACTCGAGCAGTACTTC CASGLVSALEQYF
- TRBJ2-6 TRBD1 TRBV4-1 TGCGCCAGCAGAAAATTGACAGGGATGCTGGCCGGGGCCAACGTCCTGACTTTC CASRKLTGMLAGANVLTF
- TRBJ1-4 - TRBV10-3 TGTGCCATCAGTGAGCTCTGGTCCCGTGGGGTAGGGGAAAAACTGTTTTTT CAISELWSRGVGEKLFF
- TRBJ2-3 - TRBV21-1 TGTGACCCTATCCGATTCTTATTTTCGACGTATACGCAGTATTTT CDPIRFLFSTYTQYF
- TRBJ2-1 - TRBV7-2 TGTGCCAGCACCTCACAGGGGAGGGGCTACAATGAGCAGTTCTTC CASTSQGRGYNEQFF
- TRBJ1-1 - TRBV5-5 TGTGCCAGCAGCTTGGGGGGTGAAGCTTTCTTT CASSLGGEAFF
- TRBJ2-7 - TRBV4-1 TGCGCCAGCAGCCCACTGACAGATACCTACGAGCAGTACTTC CASSPLTDTYEQYF
- TRBJ1-4 - TRBV5-6 TGTGCCAGCAGCTCAGCGGGGATCTCTAATGAAAAACTGTTTTTT CASSSAGISNEKLFF
- TRBJ2-3 - TRBV7-8 TGTGCCAGCAGCCCTAATGGGGATACGCAGTATTTT CASSPNGDTQYF
- TRBJ1-4 - TRBV19 TGTGCCAGTAACCAGGACGGAATGAATGAAAAACTGTTTTTT CASNQDGMNEKLFF
- TRBJ2-7 TRBD2 TRBV29-1 TGCAGCGTGAGGGGACTAGCGGAAGGCTACGAGCAGTACTTC CSVRGLAEGYEQYF
- TRBJ2-1 - TRBV15 TGTGCCACCAGCAACAACAATGAGCAGTTCTTC CATSNNNEQFF
once TRBJ1-2 - TRBV5-1 TGCGCCAGCACTCCAGACAGGATCCTCGGTGGCTACACCTTC CASTPDRILGGYTF
- TRBJ2-3 - TRBV4-1 TGCGCCAGCAGCCAGTTGGGGGAGTCGCAGTATTTT CASSQLGESQYF
- TRBJ2-4 - TRBV5-1 TGCGCCAGCAGACCTCACTCCGGCCCCCCCGCGGACATTCAGTACTTC CASRPHSGPPADIQYF